This entry is about one T cell receptor beta chain. V was clipped by 4 bases and J by 2 bases, with 5 bases between them. Germline-derived CDR1 and CDR2 are SGDLS and YYNGEE. This CDR3 is built from 12 residues. This sample was included in a study of sequential checkpoint blockade in melanoma. Study information: Patients were randomized 1:1 to nivolumab-then-ipilimumab or ipilimumab-then-nivolumab first-line. Maintenance nivolumab came after either treatment sequence.

Treatment indicated: randomized to nivolumab then ipilimumab (arm A) or the reverse (arm B). DNA-damaging chemotherapy had not been given to any patient beforehand. PBMC sorting kept live CD3+CD8+ cells without CD19 or CD56. TCRdb's copy holds only in-frame clones and misses some; the assay was immunoSEQ multiplex PCR. This repertoire shows fewer than 15,000 clones, less than 85% found once; its top ten account for roughly half. The sequence was collected from a human patient with melanoma. Some clones in this sample may be carry-over from other donors' samples. The J gene is TRBJ2-3, the V gene TRBV9; D call uncertain. The material sequenced was CD8+ T cells sorted from blood (inferred from file names), taken from a patient given nivolumab and ipilimumab in sequence. The CDR3 spells CASSPNTDTQYF. CDR3 nucleotides: TGTGCCAGCAGCCCCAACACAGATACGCAGTATTTT.